A selection of T cell receptor beta chains follows, all from one sample in a study of CD8 T cells in ankylosing spondylitis. TCRdb fed the 5' RACE reads into MiXCR, producing one record per CDR3 protein. The repertoire holds under 250,000 distinct CDR3 sequences, with roughly a third as singletons. The sample was blood, either unsorted or a sorted T cell fraction (not recorded which). The source of these receptors is a male donor with ankylosing spondylitis or in good health (not recorded which). CDR3s include the opening cysteine and the closing phenylalanine or tryptophan.

V	J	CDR3
TRBV12-3/TRBV12-4	TRBJ2-1	CASSPGGTGGPQGHEQFF
TRBV15	TRBJ2-2	CATSRVDFGELFF
TRBV5-1	TRBJ1-1	CASSLANGGNTEAFF
TRBV20-1	TRBJ2-3	CSARVKGTTDTQYF
TRBV5-1	TRBJ2-7	CASSLAPLAGGSYEQYF
TRBV20-1	TRBJ1-3	CSAEHLTGQGRNTIYF
TRBV6-1	TRBJ2-3	CASRKTSTDTQYF
TRBV5-1	TRBJ2-3	CASRETSIDTQYF
TRBV20-1	TRBJ2-3	CSANTGGRGDTQYF
TRBV6-1	TRBJ2-1	CASIPSWGYRNEQFF
TRBV20-1	TRBJ2-7	CSAIDPKDGFAYEQYF
TRBV5-1	TRBJ2-7	CASRSGQGSYEQYF
TRBV20-1	TRBJ1-4	CSARATNEKLFF
TRBV12-3/TRBV12-4	TRBJ1-5	CASSFRVNQPQHF
TRBV9	TRBJ2-7	CASSVGVVRSYEQYF
TRBV7-2	TRBJ2-7	CASSLPVLAYEQYF
TRBV6-1	TRBJ1-1	CASSSRAGVNTEAFF
TRBV3-1	TRBJ1-4	CASSQWGTEKLFF
TRBV5-1	TRBJ2-2	CASSWGQGYGGELFF
TRBV11-2	TRBJ2-7	CASARATNYEQYF
TRBV29-1	TRBJ2-7	CSVLGRGGDEQYF
TRBV6-1	TRBJ2-1	CASWRGGGPDEQFF
TRBV6-5	TRBJ2-7	CASSYYRDSYEQYF
TRBV4-1	TRBJ2-7	CASSQVYVGQSSYEQYF
TRBV25-1	TRBJ1-2	CASSGGDRGLSYGYTF
TRBV20-1	TRBJ1-5	CSATVGSNQPQHF
TRBV20-1	TRBJ2-3	CSASQAGGLEGTDTQYF
TRBV10-3	TRBJ2-5	CAISESGSGRVTETQYF
TRBV28	TRBJ1-6	CASRTGSSYNSPLHF
TRBV10-2	TRBJ1-4	CASSEFPPMGEEKLFF
TRBV10-3	TRBJ1-4	CAIKTDREDEKLFF
TRBV12-3/TRBV12-4	TRBJ2-6	CASSFRDRGSGANVLTF
TRBV20-1	TRBJ2-3	CSASDLGDRATDTQYF
TRBV20-1	TRBJ2-3	CSARQSPSLDTQYF
TRBV24-1	TRBJ2-5	CATGRTSGGSETQYF
TRBV12-3/TRBV12-4	TRBJ1-2	CASSSIQGGGYTF
TRBV12-3/TRBV12-4	TRBJ2-1	CASSLNRRDNQQFF
TRBV6-1	TRBJ2-3	CASRAGGRDTQYF
TRBV5-1	TRBJ2-1	CASSANPGLAASYNEQFF
TRBV7-2	TRBJ2-5	CASSLAPGDGETQYF
TRBV7-9	TRBJ2-1	CASSLRQPISYNEQFF
TRBV20-1	TRBJ2-3	CSASQTGRTSTDTQYF
TRBV20-1	TRBJ1-2	CSARVPYGYTF
TRBV7-9	TRBJ1-1	CASSPRTRENTEAFF
TRBV12-3/TRBV12-4	TRBJ1-5	CASSLGAGRPQHF
TRBV20-1	TRBJ2-1	CSARGGESSYNEQFF
TRBV12-3/TRBV12-4	TRBJ1-5	CASSSQFEPQHF
TRBV6-1	TRBJ2-7	CASRSQGSSYEQYF
TRBV20-1	TRBJ2-7	CSARSTDSPPYEQYF
TRBV20-1	TRBJ2-3	CSASVSTDTQYF
TRBV7-3	TRBJ2-5	CASSLGIAPYQETQYF
TRBV29-1	TRBJ2-2	CSVVRHPNTGELFF
TRBV10-3	TRBJ2-7	CAISESGSGGYEQYF
TRBV6-6	TRBJ2-7	CASSKMEVYEQYF
TRBV20-1	TRBJ2-3	CSATPGGIAGDYTQYF
TRBV10-3	TRBJ2-6	CAIKSNSGANVLTF
TRBV29-1	TRBJ1-1	CSVGVAGQLSSNTEAFF